This T cell receptor beta chain was found in a study of CD8 T cells in Susac syndrome. Negative isolation was applied to CD8+ and CD4+ T cells, and FACS enrichment was applied to TEMRA cells. CDR1 and CDR2 from the germline V gene are GTSNPN and SVGIG (reference sequence). The ends were cut back, 2 bases at V and 5 bases at J, with 7 bases in the middle. This CDR3 has 12 amino acids. About 0.5 to 1 ug RNA was reverse transcribed with random hexamers. Coverage of TCR beta CDR3 amplification by immunoSEQ multiplex PCR extended to 54 Vbeta and 13 Jbeta. MiXCR, run by TCRdb on the immunoSEQ multiplex PCR reads, gives a single entry per CDR3 protein. The sample comprises about 150,000 distinct CDR3 sequences, 95% of which are singletons, and 0.14% to 0.15% rests with the top ten.

The sample was CD8+ T cells from PBMCs. The TCR originated in a human donor with multiple sclerosis. The rearrangement joins TRBV30 to TRBJ2-1; D uncertain. The CDR3 region is CAWSKINNEQFF. In DNA, the CDR3 is TGTGCCTGGAGTAAGATAAACAATGAGCAGTTCTTC.